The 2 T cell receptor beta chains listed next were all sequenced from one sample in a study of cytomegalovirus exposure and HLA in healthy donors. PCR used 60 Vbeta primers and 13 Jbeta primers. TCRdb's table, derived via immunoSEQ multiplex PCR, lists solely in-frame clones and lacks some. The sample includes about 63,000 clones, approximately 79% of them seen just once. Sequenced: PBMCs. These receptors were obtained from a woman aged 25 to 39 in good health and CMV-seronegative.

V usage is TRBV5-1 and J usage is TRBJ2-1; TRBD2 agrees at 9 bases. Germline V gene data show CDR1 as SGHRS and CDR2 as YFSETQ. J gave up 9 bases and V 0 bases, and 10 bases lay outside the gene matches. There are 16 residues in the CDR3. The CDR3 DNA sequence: TGCGCCAGCAGCTTGGCTGCGGGAGGGCAAGCTGGTGAGCAGTTCTTC. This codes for CASSLAAGGQAGEQFF. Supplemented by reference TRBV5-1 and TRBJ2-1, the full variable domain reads KAGVTQTPRYLIKTRGQQVTLSCSPISGHRSVSWYQQTPGQGLQFLFEYFSETQRNKGNFPGRFSGRQFSNSRSEMNVSTLELGDSALYLCASSLAAGGQAGEQFFGPGTRLTVL.

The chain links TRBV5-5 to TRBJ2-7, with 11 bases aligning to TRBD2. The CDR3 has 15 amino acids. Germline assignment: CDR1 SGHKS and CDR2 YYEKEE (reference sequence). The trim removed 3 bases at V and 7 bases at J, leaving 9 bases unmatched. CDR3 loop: CASSSPGLAVLEQYV. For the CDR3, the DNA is TGTGCCAGCAGCTCGCCGGGACTAGCGGTTTTAGAGCAGTACGTC.